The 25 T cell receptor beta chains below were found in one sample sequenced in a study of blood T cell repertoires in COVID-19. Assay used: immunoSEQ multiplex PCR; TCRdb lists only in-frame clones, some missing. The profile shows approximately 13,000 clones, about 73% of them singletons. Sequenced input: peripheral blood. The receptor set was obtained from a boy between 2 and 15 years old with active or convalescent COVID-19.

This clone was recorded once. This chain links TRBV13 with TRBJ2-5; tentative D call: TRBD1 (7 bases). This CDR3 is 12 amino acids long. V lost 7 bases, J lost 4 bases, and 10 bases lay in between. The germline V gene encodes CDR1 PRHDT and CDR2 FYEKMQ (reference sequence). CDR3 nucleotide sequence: TGTGCCAGCACCCAGGGGGGAGAGACCCAGTACTTC. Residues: CASTQGGETQYF.

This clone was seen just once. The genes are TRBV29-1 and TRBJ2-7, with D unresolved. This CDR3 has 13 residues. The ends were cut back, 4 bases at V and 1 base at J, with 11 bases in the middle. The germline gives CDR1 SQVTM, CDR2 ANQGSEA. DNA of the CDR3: TGCAGCGTTGGCATAGTTGCGTCCTACGAGCAGTACTTC. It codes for CSVGIVASYEQYF.

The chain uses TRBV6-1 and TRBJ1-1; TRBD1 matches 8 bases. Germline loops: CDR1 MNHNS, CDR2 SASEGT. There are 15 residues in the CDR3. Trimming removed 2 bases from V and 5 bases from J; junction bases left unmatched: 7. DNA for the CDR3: TGTGCCAGCAGTGAACCGGACAGGGAGGGAACTGAAGCTTTCTTT. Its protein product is CASSEPDREGTEAFF.

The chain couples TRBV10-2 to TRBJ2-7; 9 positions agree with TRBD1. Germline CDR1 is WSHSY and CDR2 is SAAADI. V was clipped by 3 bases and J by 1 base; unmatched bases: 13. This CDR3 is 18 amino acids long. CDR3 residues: CASSDPWTGVIPSYEQYF. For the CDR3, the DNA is TGCGCCAGCAGTGACCCTTGGACAGGGGTTATTCCTTCCTACGAGCAGTACTTC.

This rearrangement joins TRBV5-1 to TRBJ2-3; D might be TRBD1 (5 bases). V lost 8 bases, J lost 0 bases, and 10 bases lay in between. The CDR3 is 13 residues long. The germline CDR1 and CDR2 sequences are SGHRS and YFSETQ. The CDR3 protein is CASQGPSTDTQYF. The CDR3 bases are TGCGCCAGTCAGGGTCCTAGCACAGATACGCAGTATTTT.

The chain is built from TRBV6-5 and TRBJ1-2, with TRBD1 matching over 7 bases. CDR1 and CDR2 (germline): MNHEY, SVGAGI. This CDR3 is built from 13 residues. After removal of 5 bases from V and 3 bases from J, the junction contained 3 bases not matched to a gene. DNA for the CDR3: TGTGCCAGCAGTAAGGGGGCAGACTATGGCTACACCTTC. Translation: CASSKGADYGYTF.

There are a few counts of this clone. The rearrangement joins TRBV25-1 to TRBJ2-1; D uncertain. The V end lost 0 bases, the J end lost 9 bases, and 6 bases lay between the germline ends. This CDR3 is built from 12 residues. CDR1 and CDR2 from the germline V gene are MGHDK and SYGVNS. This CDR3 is CASSEYAGEQFF. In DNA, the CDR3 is TGTGCCAGCAGTGAATATGCCGGTGAGCAGTTCTTC. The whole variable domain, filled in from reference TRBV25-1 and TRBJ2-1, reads EADIYQTPRYLVIGTGKKITLECSQTMGHDKMYWYQQDPGMELHLIHYSYGVNSTEKGDLSSESTVSRIRTEHFPLTLESARPSHTSQYLCASSEYAGEQFFGPGTRLTVL.

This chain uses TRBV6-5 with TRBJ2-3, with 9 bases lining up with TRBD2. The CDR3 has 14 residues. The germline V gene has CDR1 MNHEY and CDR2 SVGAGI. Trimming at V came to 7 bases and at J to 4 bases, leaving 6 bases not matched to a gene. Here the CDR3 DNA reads TGTGCCAGCACCCCAGCGGGGGGTCCAGATACGCAGTATTTT. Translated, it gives CASTPAGGPDTQYF.

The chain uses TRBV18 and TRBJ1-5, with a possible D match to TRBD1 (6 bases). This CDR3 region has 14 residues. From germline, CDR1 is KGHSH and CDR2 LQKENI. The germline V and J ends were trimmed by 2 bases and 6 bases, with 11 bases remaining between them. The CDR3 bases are TGTGCCAGCTCACCATCGGGGGGCGGTCAGCCCCAGCATTTT. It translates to CASSPSGGGQPQHF.

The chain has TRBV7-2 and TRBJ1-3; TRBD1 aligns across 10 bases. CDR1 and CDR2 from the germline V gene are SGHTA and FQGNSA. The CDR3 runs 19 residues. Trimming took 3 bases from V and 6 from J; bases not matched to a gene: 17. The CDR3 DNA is TGTGCCAGCAGCTTCCCGGGACAGGGGAAAGGAACATACGAAAACACCATATATTTT. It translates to CASSFPGQGKGTYENTIYF.

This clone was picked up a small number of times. CDR3 sequence: CASSLTSGAAGELFF. In DNA form, the CDR3 reads TGTGCCAGCAGCTTGACCAGCGGGGCCGCCGGGGAGCTGTTTTTT. The rearrangement uses TRBV5-5 and TRBJ2-2; 7 nucleotides line up with TRBD2. The ends lost 1 base at V and 6 bases at J; junction bases unmatched: 6. The CDR3 consists of 15 residues. Germline CDR1 and CDR2: SGHKS and YYEKEE (reference sequence).

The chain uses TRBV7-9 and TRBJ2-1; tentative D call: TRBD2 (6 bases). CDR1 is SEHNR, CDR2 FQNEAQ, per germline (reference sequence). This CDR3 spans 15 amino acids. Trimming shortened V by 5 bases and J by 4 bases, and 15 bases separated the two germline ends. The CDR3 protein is CASSPVGGAYNEQFF. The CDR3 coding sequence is TGTGCCAGCAGCCCCGTGGGCGGGGCTTACAATGAGCAGTTCTTC.

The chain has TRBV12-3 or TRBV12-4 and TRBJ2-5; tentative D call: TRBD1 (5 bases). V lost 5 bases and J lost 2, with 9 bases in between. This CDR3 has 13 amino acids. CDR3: CASSVQEQETQYF. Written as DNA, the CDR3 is TGTGCCAGCAGTGTACAGGAGCAAGAGACCCAGTACTTC.

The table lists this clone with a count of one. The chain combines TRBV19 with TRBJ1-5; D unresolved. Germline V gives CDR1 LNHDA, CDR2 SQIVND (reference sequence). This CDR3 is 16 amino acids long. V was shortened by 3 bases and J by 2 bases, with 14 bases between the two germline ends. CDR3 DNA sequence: TGTGCCAGTAGTATTCTTCGCGAGTTCGGCAATCAGCCCCAGCATTTT. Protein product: CASSILREFGNQPQHF.

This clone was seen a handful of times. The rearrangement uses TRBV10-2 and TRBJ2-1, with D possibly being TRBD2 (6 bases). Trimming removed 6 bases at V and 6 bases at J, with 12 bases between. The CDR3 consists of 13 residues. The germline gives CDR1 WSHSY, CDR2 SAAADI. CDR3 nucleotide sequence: TGCGCCAGCAGACCCGGGGAGGTCAATGAGCAGTTCTTC. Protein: CASRPGEVNEQFF.

CDR3 amino acids: CAIRDRGRVEQFF. In nucleotides, the CDR3 is TGTGCCATCAGGGACAGGGGGCGAGTTGAGCAGTTCTTC. This chain joins TRBV10-3 and TRBJ2-1; 11 nucleotides line up with TRBD1. This CDR3 contains 13 residues. V lost 6 bases, J lost 9 bases, and 4 bases stayed unmatched. The germline V gene encodes CDR1 ENHRY and CDR2 SYGVKD.

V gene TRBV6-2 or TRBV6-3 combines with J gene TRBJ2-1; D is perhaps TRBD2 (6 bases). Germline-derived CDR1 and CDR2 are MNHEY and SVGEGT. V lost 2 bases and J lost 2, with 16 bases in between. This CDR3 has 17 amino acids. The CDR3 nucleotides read TGTGCCAGCAGTTACCGGGCCAGGAGGGGCCCCTACAATGAGCAGTTCTTC. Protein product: CASSYRARRGPYNEQFF.

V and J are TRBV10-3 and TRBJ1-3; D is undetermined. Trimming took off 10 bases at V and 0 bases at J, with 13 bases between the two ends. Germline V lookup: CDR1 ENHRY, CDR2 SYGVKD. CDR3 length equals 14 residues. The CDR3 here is CATGNSNSGNTIYF. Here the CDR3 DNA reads TGTGCCACCGGGAACTCCAACTCTGGAAACACCATATATTTT.

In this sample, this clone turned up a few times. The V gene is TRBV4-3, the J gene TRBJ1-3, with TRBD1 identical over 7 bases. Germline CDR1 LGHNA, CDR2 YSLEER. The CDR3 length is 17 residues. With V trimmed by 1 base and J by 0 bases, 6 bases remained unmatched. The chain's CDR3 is CASSQGQGRASGNTIYF. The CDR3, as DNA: TGCGCCAGCAGCCAAGGACAGGGCAGGGCCTCTGGAAACACCATATATTTT.

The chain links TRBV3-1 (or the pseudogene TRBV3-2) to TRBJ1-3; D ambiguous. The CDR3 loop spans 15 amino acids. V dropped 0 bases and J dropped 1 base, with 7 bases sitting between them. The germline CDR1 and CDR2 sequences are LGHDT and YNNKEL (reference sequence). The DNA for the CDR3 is TGTGCCAGCAGCCAAGAGCAGGTGTCTGGAAACACCATATATTTT. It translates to CASSQEQVSGNTIYF.

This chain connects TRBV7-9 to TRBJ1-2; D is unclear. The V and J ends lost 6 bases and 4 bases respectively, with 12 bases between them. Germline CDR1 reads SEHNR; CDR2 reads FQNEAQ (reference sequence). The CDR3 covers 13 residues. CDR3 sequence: CASSYDNLYGYTF. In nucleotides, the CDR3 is TGTGCCAGCAGTTACGACAACCTCTATGGCTACACCTTC.

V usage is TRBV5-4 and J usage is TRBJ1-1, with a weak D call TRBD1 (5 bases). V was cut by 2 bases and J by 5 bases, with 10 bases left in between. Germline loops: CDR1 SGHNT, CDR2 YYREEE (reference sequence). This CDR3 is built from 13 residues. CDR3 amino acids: CASSFQGGTEAFF. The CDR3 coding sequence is TGTGCCAGCAGCTTTCAGGGAGGGACTGAAGCTTTCTTT.

CDR3 sequence: CATSPSASGPLNEQFF. Written as DNA, the CDR3 is TGTGCCACCAGCCCCTCGGCCAGCGGTCCCTTGAATGAGCAGTTCTTC. This rearrangement joins TRBV15 to TRBJ2-1, with D possibly being TRBD2 (5 bases). Trimming left V 5 bases short and J 7 bases short, with 21 bases between. The germline gives CDR1 LNHNV, CDR2 YYDKDF (reference sequence). This CDR3 region has 16 residues. Filled out from reference TRBV15 and TRBJ2-1, the complete variable domain reads DAMVIQNPRYQVTQFGKPVTLSCSQTLNHNVMYWYQQKSSQAPKLLFHYYDKDFNNEADTPDNFQSRRPNTSFCFLDIRSPGLGDTAMYLCATSPSASGPLNEQFFGPGTRLTVL.

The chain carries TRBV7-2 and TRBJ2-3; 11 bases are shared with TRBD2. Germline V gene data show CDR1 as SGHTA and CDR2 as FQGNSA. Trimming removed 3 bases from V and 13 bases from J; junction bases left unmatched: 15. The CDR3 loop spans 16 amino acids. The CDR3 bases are TGTGCCAGCAGCTTCAGCCTAGCGGGAGGTCTTACAGGGAAGTATTTT. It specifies CASSFSLAGGLTGKYF. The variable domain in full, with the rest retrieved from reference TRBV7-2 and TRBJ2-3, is GAGVSQSPSNKVTEKGKDVELRCDPISGHTALYWYRQSLGQGLEFLIYFQGNSAPDKSGLPSDRFSAERTGGSVSTLTIQRTQQEDSAVYLCASSFSLAGGLTGKYFGPGTRLTVL.

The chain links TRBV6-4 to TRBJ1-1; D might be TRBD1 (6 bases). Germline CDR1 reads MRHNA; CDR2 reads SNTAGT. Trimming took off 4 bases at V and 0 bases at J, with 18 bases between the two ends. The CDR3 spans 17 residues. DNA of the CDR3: TGTGCCAGCAGTGCCCTGGACAGACCAAGTATGAACACTGAAGCTTTCTTT. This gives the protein CASSALDRPSMNTEAFF.